This is a list of T cell receptor beta chains from one sample in a study of blood T cells in healthy people across ages. A single record per CDR3 protein comes from TCRdb applying MiXCR to the 5' RACE reads. This sample carries around 790,000 distinct CDR3 sequences, 44% of them seen once, and the ten largest clones take roughly 18%. Material for sequencing was blood. Source of these receptors: a man in his sixties in good health. Each CDR3 is given with its conserved first and last residue. Each record gives: D gene, J gene, V gene, clone size, CDR3 protein, CDR3 DNA. D genes are given only for firm matches. Part of the rows lack a size; the others show once, few, many or a class for expanded clones.

. TRBJ2-3 TRBV5-1 few CASSLAIQGRADTQYF TGCGCCAGCAGCTTGGCCATTCAGGGGAGGGCAGATACGCAGTATTTT
. TRBJ2-7 TRBV4-1 . CASSTISGTIYEQYF TGCGCCAGCAGTACCATCTCAGGGACAATCTACGAGCAGTACTTC
. TRBJ2-1 TRBV12-3/TRBV12-4 . CVSSLIDNEQFF TGTGTCAGCAGCCTGATAGACAATGAGCAGTTCTTC
. TRBJ1-2 TRBV28 few CASSLGQGPGYGYTF TGTGCCAGCAGTTTAGGTCAGGGGCCTGGCTATGGCTACACCTTC
TRBD1 TRBJ2-5 TRBV6-2/TRBV6-3 . CASSPLTGSFQETQYF TGTGCCAGCAGTCCATTGACAGGGAGCTTTCAAGAGACCCAGTACTTC
. TRBJ2-7 TRBV14 . CASSRRPTTYEQYF TGTGCCAGCAGCCGTCGACCTACTACCTACGAGCAGTACTTC
. TRBJ2-7 TRBV7-3 . CASSINNNEQYF TGTGCCAGCAGCATAAACAACAATGAGCAGTACTTC
TRBD1 TRBJ2-5 TRBV12-3/TRBV12-4 . CASSYTPGEDRGKTQYF TGTGCCAGCAGTTATACTCCGGGGGAGGACAGGGGGAAGACCCAGTACTTC
TRBD1 TRBJ1-2 TRBV20-1 . CSARADRGRLVPYGYTF TGCAGTGCTAGGGCCGACAGGGGACGTTTGGTTCCCTATGGCTACACCTTC
. TRBJ2-5 TRBV18 few CASSQRTVQETQYF TGTGCCAGCTCCCAGAGGACAGTCCAAGAGACCCAGTACTTC
TRBD2 TRBJ2-3 TRBV7-6 . CASSTSGSSTDTQYF TGTGCCAGCAGCACTAGCGGTTCTAGCACAGATACGCAGTATTTT
. TRBJ1-6 TRBV9 many CASSVSQGRTPLHF TGTGCCAGCAGCGTATCTCAGGGGAGGACACCCCTCCACTTT
. TRBJ2-5 TRBV7-8 once CASSLLLGGIRETQYF TGTGCCAGCAGCTTATTGTTAGGGGGTATTAGAGAGACCCAGTACTTC
. TRBJ2-7 TRBV6-5 few CASSYNRVGGLSYEQYF TGTGCCAGCAGCTACAACAGGGTTGGGGGTTTATCCTACGAGCAGTACTTC
. TRBJ2-3 TRBV15 . CATGEVGSTDTQYF TGTGCCACTGGGGAGGTCGGAAGCACAGATACGCAGTATTTT
. TRBJ2-5 TRBV20-1 . CSARGGGRRETQYF TGCAGTGCTAGAGGTGGGGGGCGTCGGGAGACCCAGTACTTC
. TRBJ2-2 TRBV2 . CAGRPQNTGELFF TGTGCCGGGAGGCCGCAGAACACCGGGGAGCTGTTTTTT
TRBD2 TRBJ2-2 TRBV3-1 . CASSQLAGAGELFF TGTGCCAGCAGCCAACTAGCGGGGGCCGGGGAGCTGTTTTTT
. TRBJ2-7 TRBV10-3 . CAISKGQGLSEQYF TGTGCCATCTCAAAGGGGCAGGGGTTGTCCGAGCAGTACTTC
. TRBJ2-5 TRBV28 . CASSSPGTAGWTQYF TGTGCCAGCAGTTCTCCCGGGACCGCCGGCTGGACCCAGTACTTC
. TRBJ2-1 TRBV20-1 few CSAPGGAGDADEQFF TGCAGTGCTCCGGGTGGGGCAGGGGACGCGGACGAGCAGTTCTTC
. TRBJ2-1 TRBV4-1 . CASSQDGPGAAYNEQFF TGCGCCAGCAGCCAAGACGGCCCGGGAGCAGCCTACAATGAGCAGTTCTTC
. TRBJ2-7 TRBV5-1 few CASSFTPGPGSYEQYF TGCGCCAGCAGCTTTACTCCGGGACCCGGCTCCTACGAGCAGTACTTC
. TRBJ2-5 TRBV10-3 . CAISRQQETQYF TGTGCCATCAGTCGACAGCAAGAGACCCAGTACTTC
. TRBJ2-6 TRBV15 . CATSRDGESGANVLTF TGTGCCACCAGCAGAGATGGGGAGTCGGGGGCCAACGTCCTGACTTTC
. TRBJ2-5 TRBV12-3/TRBV12-4 . CASGGQLQETQYF TGTGCCAGCGGTGGACAGCTACAAGAGACCCAGTACTTC
. TRBJ2-3 TRBV9 . CGGLCTDTQYF TGTGGGGGGCTGTGCACAGATACGCAGTATTTT
TRBD1 TRBJ2-7 TRBV11-3 . CASSPGQGAPYEQYF TGTGCCAGCAGCCCAGGACAGGGGGCCCCCTACGAGCAGTACTTC
. TRBJ2-1 TRBV9 few CASSVVWQGREQFF TGTGCCAGCAGCGTAGTGTGGCAGGGACGCGAGCAGTTCTTC
. TRBJ2-2 TRBV6-5 once CASSSLRTPEELFF TGTGCCAGCAGCAGCCTACGGACCCCGGAGGAGCTGTTTTTT
. TRBJ1-6 TRBV27 . CASSFDLYNSPLHF TGTGCCAGCAGTTTTGACCTCTATAATTCACCCCTCCACTTT
. TRBJ2-5 TRBV20-1 . CSATTWNQETQYF TGCAGTGCCACAACGTGGAACCAAGAGACCCAGTACTTC
. TRBJ1-2 TRBV3-1 . CDSSQKRRRGYGYTF TGTGACAGCAGCCAGAAAAGACGGAGGGGCTATGGCTACACCTTC
. TRBJ2-7 TRBV7-2 . CASSTGPRGGEQYF TGTGCCAGCAGCACGGGACCCCGAGGAGGGGAGCAGTACTTC
. TRBJ2-3 TRBV29-1 few CSVEGGGGAPNTQYF TGCAGCGTTGAAGGGGGGGGCGGGGCCCCAAATACGCAGTATTTT
TRBD1 TRBJ2-2 TRBV6-2/TRBV6-3 . CASTQGQRTGEAGELFF TGTGCCAGCACCCAGGGCCAGAGGACAGGCGAGGCCGGGGAGCTGTTTTTT
TRBD1 TRBJ2-5 TRBV15 . CATSIQGPGTQYF TGTGCCACCAGCATACAGGGGCCAGGGACCCAGTACTTC
. TRBJ1-5 TRBV11-3 . CASRHYRLNQPQHF TGTGCCAGCAGACATTACAGGTTAAATCAGCCCCAGCATTTT
. TRBJ1-1 TRBV7-3 . CASSLSGGREAEAFF TGTGCCAGCAGCTTAAGCGGGGGGCGTGAGGCTGAAGCTTTCTTT
TRBD1 TRBJ2-7 TRBV4-3 few CASSRQGPPDEQYF TGCGCCAGCAGCCGACAGGGGCCCCCCGACGAGCAGTACTTC
TRBD1 TRBJ2-1 TRBV11-3 . CASSSDRANIYNEQFF TGTGCCAGCAGCTCAGACAGGGCAAATATCTACAATGAGCAGTTCTTC
. TRBJ2-7 TRBV5-1 . CASSILQGAQYF TGCGCCAGCAGCATACTACAAGGGGCCCAGTACTTC
. TRBJ2-2 TRBV6-5 few CASSSPTGELFF TGTGCCAGCAGTTCCCCGACCGGGGAGCTGTTTTTT
. TRBJ2-3 TRBV29-1 few CSVVGDQRHTQYF TGCAGCGTTGTTGGGGACCAGCGGCATACGCAGTATTTT
. TRBJ1-2 TRBV7-8 . CASSRSPKEPSGYTF TGTGCCAGCAGCCGATCTCCGAAGGAACCCTCGGGCTACACCTTC
TRBD1 TRBJ1-2 TRBV12-3/TRBV12-4 . CASRRNRGGYGYTF TGTGCCAGCAGGCGCAACAGGGGCGGCTATGGCTACACTTTC
. TRBJ2-5 TRBV21-1 few CASSNQPDRADQETQYF TGTGCCAGCAGCAACCAGCCCGACCGAGCGGACCAAGAGACCCAGTACTTC
. TRBJ1-2 TRBV27 . CASSPYSSGLFYGYTF TGTGCCAGCAGTCCATATTCCTCGGGACTGTTCTATGGCTACACCTTC
. TRBJ1-2 TRBV2 once CASSEWRAPGAYGYTF TGTGCCAGCAGTGAATGGAGGGCCCCCGGGGCATATGGCTACACCTTC
. TRBJ1-2 TRBV6-5 . CASMRREGNYGYTF TGTGCCAGCATGAGGAGGGAGGGCAACTATGGCTACACCTTC